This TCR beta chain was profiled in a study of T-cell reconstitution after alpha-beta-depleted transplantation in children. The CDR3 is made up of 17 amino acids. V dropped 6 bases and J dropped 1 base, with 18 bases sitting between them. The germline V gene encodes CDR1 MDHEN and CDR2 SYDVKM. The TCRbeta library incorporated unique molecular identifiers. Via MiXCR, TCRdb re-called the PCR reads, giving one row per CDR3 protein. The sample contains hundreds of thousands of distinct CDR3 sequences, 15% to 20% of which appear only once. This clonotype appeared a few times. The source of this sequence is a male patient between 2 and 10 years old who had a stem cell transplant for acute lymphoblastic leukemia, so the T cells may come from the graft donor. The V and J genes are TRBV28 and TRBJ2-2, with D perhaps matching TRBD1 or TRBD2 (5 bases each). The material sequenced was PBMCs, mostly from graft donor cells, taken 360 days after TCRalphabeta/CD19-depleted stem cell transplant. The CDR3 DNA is TGTGCCAGCAGGTTCGGGGCCCAAGGGCTGAACACCGGGGAGCTGTTTTTT. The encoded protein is CASRFGAQGLNTGELFF.